A single sample gave rise to the 4 T cell receptor beta chains below, sequenced in a study of T cell responses to AZD1222 COVID-19 vaccine. The repertoire was sequenced with immunoSEQ multiplex PCR; TCRdb's copy has only in-frame clones and lacks some. The table shows fewer than 85,000 clones, with roughly nine tenths occurring only once. Sequencing used peripheral blood, obtained 28 days after the second AZD1222 dose. The origin of the receptors is an adult who received the AZD1222 COVID-19 vaccine.

This clone is a singleton in its sample. The chain couples TRBV5-1 to TRBJ2-1; 12 bases align to TRBD2. Germline CDR1 SGHRS, CDR2 YFSETQ. The CDR3 is made up of 16 amino acids. Germline trimming cut 2 bases from V and 5 bases from J; bases unmatched to any gene: 5. Here the CDR3 reads CASSFPSGGVNNEQFF. The CDR3 bases are TGCGCCAGCAGCTTTCCTAGCGGGGGGGTTAACAATGAGCAGTTCTTC.

The chain couples TRBV4-1 to TRBJ2-2, with TRBD2 matching over 9 bases. CDR1 is MGHRA, CDR2 YSYEKL, per germline. Losses at the gene ends were 0 bases for V and 7 bases for J; bases not matched to a gene: 12. This CDR3 has 18 amino acids. CDR3 in DNA: TGCGCCAGCAGCCAAGATATCCCCGGGCGGGGGGGCCTCGGGGAGCTGTTTTTT. Protein product: CASSQDIPGRGGLGELFF.

V gene TRBV29-1 combines with J gene TRBJ2-7, with D possibly matching TRBD2 (7 bases). The CDR3 is 15 residues long. Germline CDR1 and CDR2: SQVTM and ANQGSEA. V dropped 1 base and J dropped 2 bases, with 15 bases sitting between them. The CDR3 region is CSVEVGGLATYEQYV. The CDR3 DNA sequence: TGCAGCGTTGAAGTGGGGGGGCTAGCGACCTACGAGCAGTACGTC.

The genes are TRBV5-1 and TRBJ2-3, with a tentative D call TRBD2 (6 bases). This CDR3 spans 18 amino acids. The V end was cut by 4 bases, the J end by 1 base, with 22 bases between. Germline V gene sequence: CDR1 SGHRS, CDR2 YFSETQ. CDR3 in DNA: TGCGCCAGCAGCGCCACCCCCTGGGCGGGGATTCGCACAGATACGCAGTATTTT. It yields the protein CASSATPWAGIRTDTQYF.